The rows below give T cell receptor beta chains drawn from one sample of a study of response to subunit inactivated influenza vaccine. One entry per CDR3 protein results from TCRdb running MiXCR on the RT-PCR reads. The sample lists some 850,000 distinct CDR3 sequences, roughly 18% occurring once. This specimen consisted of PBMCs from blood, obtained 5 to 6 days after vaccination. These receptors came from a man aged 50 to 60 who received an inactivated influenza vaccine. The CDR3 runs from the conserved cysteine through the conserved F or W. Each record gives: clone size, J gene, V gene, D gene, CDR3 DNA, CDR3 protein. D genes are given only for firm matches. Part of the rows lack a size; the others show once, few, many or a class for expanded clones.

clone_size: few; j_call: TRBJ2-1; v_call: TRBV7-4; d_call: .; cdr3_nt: TGTGCCAGCAGCTTAGAAACAGGAGCCGACAATGAGCAGTTCTTC; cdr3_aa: CASSLETGADNEQFF
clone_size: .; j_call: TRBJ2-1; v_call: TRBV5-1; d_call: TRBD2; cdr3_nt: TGCGCCAGCAGCTTGGCGGCGGGGGGCCATGAGCAGTTCTTC; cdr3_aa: CASSLAAGGHEQFF
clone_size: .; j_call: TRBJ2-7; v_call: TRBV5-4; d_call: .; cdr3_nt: TGTGCCAGCAGCTTGGAGATGGCCGAGCAGTACTTC; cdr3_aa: CASSLEMAEQYF
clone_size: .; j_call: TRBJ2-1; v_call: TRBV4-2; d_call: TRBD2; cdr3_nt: TGTGCCAGCAGCCGCCTTCTAGCGGCCACTCGGGGTGAGCAGTTCTTC; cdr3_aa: CASSRLLAATRGEQFF
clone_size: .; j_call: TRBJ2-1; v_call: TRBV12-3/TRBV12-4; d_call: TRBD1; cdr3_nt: TGTGCCAGCAGGGACACTCGACAGGGGGCGAATGAGCAGTTCTTC; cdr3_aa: CASRDTRQGANEQFF
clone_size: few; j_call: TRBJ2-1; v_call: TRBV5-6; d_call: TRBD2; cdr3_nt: TGTGCCAGCCTGGTGCTAGCGGGCGGCTACAATGAGCAGTTCTTC; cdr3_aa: CASLVLAGGYNEQFF
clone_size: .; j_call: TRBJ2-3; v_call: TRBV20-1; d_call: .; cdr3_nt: TGCAGTACCGCTAGGTTGGGCTATACGCAGTATTTT; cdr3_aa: CSTARLGYTQYF
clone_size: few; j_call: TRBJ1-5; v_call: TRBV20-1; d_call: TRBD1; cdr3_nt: TGCAGTGCTTCGCAGGGCAGGGGGTCCAATCAGCCCCAGCATTTT; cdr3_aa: CSASQGRGSNQPQHF
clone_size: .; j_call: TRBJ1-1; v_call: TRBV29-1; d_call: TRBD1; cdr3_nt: TGCAGCGTTCAAGGATTGGGAGGGGGCCCTGAAGCTTTCTTT; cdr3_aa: CSVQGLGGGPEAFF
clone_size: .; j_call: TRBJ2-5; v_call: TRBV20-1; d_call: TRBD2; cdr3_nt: TGCAGTGTCTCGGTATGGACTAGCAGTGAGACCCAGTACTTC; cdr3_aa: CSVSVWTSSETQYF
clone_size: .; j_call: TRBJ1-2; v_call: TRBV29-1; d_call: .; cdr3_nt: TGCAGGGCGGGTGGGGGATTAGGGGGCTACACCTTC; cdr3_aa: CRAGGGLGGYTF
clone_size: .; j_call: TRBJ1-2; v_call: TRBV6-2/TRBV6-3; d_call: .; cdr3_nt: TGTGCCAGCAGACGGGAGGGCTACACCTTC; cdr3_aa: CASRREGYTF
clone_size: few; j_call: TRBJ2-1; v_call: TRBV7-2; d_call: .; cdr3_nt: TGTGCCAGCAGCAATCAGGGTTCCTACAATGAGCAGTTCTTC; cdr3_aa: CASSNQGSYNEQFF
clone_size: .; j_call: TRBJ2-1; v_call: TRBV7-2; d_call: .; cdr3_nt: TGTGCCAGCAGCTTACCTAGTTTGAATGAGCAGTTCTTC; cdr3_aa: CASSLPSLNEQFF
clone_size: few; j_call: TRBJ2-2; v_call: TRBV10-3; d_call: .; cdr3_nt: TGTGCCATCCGAAATCAGGGGTCAGACCCTACCGGGGAGCTGTTTTTT; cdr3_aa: CAIRNQGSDPTGELFF
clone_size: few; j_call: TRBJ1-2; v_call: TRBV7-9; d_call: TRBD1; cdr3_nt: TGTGCCAGCAGCTCGACAGGGGGAAGCCTCCCCTATGGCTACACCTTC; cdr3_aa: CASSSTGGSLPYGYTF